This T cell receptor (beta chain) was retrieved from a study of shared clonotypes between healthy human individuals. Researchers divided each subset's genomic DNA evenly across several immunoSEQ plates. DNA at about 210 ng, about 30,000 T cell genomes, went into sorted-subset replicate PCRs. Data came from immunoSEQ multiplex PCR; TCRdb stores just in-frame clones and leaves some out. The table has about 1,500,000 clones, more than 95% seen once. This receptor was taken from a man between 25 and 39 years old in good health. Specimen: naive CD4+ T cells sorted from blood. The subset here: CD45RA+ positively selected.

DNA for the CDR3: TGTGCCAGCAGTCGTTCAGGGGCCATACCCTACGAGCAGTACTTC. It encodes CASSRSGAIPYEQYF. The chain is built from TRBV28 and TRBJ2-7; D may be TRBD1 (6 bases). V lost 5 bases, J lost 2 bases, and 16 bases lay in between. Germline lookup yields CDR1 MDHEN and CDR2 SYDVKM. The CDR3 totals 15 residues.